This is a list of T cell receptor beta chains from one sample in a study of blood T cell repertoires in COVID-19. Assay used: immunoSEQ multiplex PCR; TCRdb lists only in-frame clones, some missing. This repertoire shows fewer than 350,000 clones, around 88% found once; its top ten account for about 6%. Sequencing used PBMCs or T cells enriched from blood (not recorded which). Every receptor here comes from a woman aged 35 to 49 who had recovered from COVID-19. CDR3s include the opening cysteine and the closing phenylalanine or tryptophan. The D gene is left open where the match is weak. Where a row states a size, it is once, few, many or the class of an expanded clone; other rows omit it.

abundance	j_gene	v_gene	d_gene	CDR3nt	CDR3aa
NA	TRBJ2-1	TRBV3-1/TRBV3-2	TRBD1	TGTGCCAGCAGTTCAAGTCCGGGACAGGGGGCTCATGAGCAGTTCTTC	CASSSSPGQGAHEQFF
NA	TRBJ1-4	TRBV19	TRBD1	TGTGCCAGTAGATCCCGCCGGGCGACAGGGGATGTTGCTAATGAAAAACTGTTTTTT	CASRSRRATGDVANEKLFF
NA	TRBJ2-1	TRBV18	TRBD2	TGTGCCAGCTCACCCAGATCTGGGACTAGCGGAAGCGACAATGAGCAGTTCTTC	CASSPRSGTSGSDNEQFF
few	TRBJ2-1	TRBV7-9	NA	TGTGCCAGCAGCTTACCGGACAGTCCTTCCTACAATGAGCAGTTCTTC	CASSLPDSPSYNEQFF
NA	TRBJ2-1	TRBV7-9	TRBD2	TGTGCCAGCAGCTTAGTGACTAGCGGGAGTAGGCGGAATGAGCAGTTCTTC	CASSLVTSGSRRNEQFF
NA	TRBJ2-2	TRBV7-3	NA	TGTGCCAGCAGCTCTACGGGGAACACCGGGGAGCTGTTTTTT	CASSSTGNTGELFF
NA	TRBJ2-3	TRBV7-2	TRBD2	TGTGCCAGCAGTTCTCATCAGGTAGCGGGATTGGCAGATACGCAGTATTTT	CASSSHQVAGLADTQYF
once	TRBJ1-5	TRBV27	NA	TGTGCCAGCAGTCTCGTTAATCAGCCCCAGCATTTT	CASSLVNQPQHF
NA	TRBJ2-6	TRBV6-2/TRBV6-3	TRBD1	TGTGCCAGCAGTACTGACAGGGCTGGGGCCAACGTCCTGACTTTC	CASSTDRAGANVLTF
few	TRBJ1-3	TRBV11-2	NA	TGTGCCAGCAGCTTGGCGGGCCCCTCTGGAAACACCATATATTTT	CASSLAGPSGNTIYF
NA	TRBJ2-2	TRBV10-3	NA	TGTGCCATCAGTGAGTTGGGTATGACACTCACCGGGGAGCTGTTTTTT	CAISELGMTLTGELFF
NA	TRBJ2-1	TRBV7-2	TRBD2	TGTGCCAGCAGCCCTGGTAGCGGGTCCTACAATGAGCAGTTCTTC	CASSPGSGSYNEQFF
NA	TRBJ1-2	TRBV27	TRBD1	TGTGCCAGCAGTAGTACAGGGGGCGTAGAGGGCTACACCTTC	CASSSTGGVEGYTF
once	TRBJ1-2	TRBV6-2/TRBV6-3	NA	TGTGCCAGCAGTTACTCGCCGGGGATCTATGGCTACACCTTC	CASSYSPGIYGYTF
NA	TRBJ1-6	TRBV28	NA	TGTGCCAGCAGTTTACCGGGGTCCTATAATTCACCCCTCCACTTT	CASSLPGSYNSPLHF
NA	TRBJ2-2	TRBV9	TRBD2	TGTGCCAGCAGCGTAGGGACTAGCGGGAGCACCGGGGAGCTGTTTTTT	CASSVGTSGSTGELFF
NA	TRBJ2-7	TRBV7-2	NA	TGTGCCAGCAGCTTAGATCGGGGTCGGGACGAGCAGTACTTC	CASSLDRGRDEQYF
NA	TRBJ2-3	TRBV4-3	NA	TGCGCCAGCAGCCAATGGAGAGGGGGGGGGCCCTCGGGCTCTAGCACAGATACGCAGTATTTT	CASSQWRGGGPSGSSTDTQYF
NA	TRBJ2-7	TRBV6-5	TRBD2	TGTGCCAGCAGGCAGGCCGGGACTACCTCCTACGAGCAGTACTTC	CASRQAGTTSYEQYF
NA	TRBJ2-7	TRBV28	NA	TGTGCCAGCACCCGACAGGTACCCTACGAGCAGTACTTC	CASTRQVPYEQYF
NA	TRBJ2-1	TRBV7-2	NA	TGTGCCAGCAGCCCAACGGCCACTAGGAATGAGCAGTTCTTC	CASSPTATRNEQFF
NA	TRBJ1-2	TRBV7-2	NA	TGTGCCAGCAGCCCAAGCGGGGGGTCTAACTATGGCTACACCTTC	CASSPSGGSNYGYTF
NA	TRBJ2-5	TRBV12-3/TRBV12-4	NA	TGTGCCAGCAGTGTCTATCTAATGGAGACCCAGTACTTC	CASSVYLMETQYF